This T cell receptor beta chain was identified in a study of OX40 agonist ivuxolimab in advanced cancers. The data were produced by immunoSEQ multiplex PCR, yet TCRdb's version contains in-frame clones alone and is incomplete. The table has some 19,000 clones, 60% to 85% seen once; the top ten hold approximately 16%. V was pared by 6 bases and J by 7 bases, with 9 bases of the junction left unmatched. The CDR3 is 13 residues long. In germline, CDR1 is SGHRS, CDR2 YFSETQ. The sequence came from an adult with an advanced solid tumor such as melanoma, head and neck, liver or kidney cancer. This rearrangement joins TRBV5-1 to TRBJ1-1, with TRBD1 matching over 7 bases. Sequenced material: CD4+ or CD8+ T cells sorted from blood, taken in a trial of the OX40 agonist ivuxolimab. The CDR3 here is CASTQDRFGEAFF. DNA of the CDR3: TGCGCCAGCACCCAGGACAGGTTTGGTGAAGCTTTCTTT.